This TCR beta chain was observed in a study of beta chain features in type 1 diabetes. Trimming at V came to 3 bases and at J to 7 bases, leaving 10 bases not matched to a gene. CDR1 SGHTA and CDR2 FQGNSA come from the germline V gene. There are 17 residues in the CDR3. This clone has more than one count but fewer than ten. Reverse transcription of all isolated RNA meant that expressed TCRB transcripts were sequenced. Assay used: immunoSEQ multiplex PCR; TCRdb lists only in-frame clones, some missing. Of fewer than 400,000 clones in the sample, less than 10% were seen once. Post-sort purity exceeded 98% for all sorted populations.

This sequence originates from a woman younger than 30 in good health. Sequencing was carried out using central memory CD4+ T cells from blood. The chain combines TRBV7-2 with TRBJ2-5, with 14 bases lining up with TRBD2. The CDR3 DNA reads TGTGCCAGCAGCTTTGCGGGGGGACTAGCGGGAGCGGGGACCCAGTACTTC. Encoded protein: CASSFAGGLAGAGTQYF.